This TCR beta chain was captured by sequencing in a study of blood T cell repertoires in COVID-19. The overall study: Whether acute or convalescent, the COVID-19 samples came from the United States, Italy and Spain. In each case, the material was cDNA or gDNA derived from T cells, B-cell-depleted T cells, or PBMCs.

The CDR3 contains 16 residues. After removal of 3 bases from V and 5 bases from J, the junction contained 7 bases not matched to a gene. Germline V lookup: CDR1 SGHRS, CDR2 YFSETQ. In the source study's methods: Using reference gene primer amplification, nucleated cell counts were estimated. The data were produced by immunoSEQ multiplex PCR, yet TCRdb's version contains in-frame clones alone and is incomplete. That table gives V, J and clone size, and the DNA gave D and trimming. The sample holds some 73,000 clones, less than 75% seen once. The receptor was derived from a man between 60 and 75 years old with acute or convalescent COVID-19. The sequencing input was peripheral blood. This sequence joins TRBV5-1 and TRBJ2-1; the match to TRBD2 covers 11 bases. CDR3 sequence (DNA): TGCGCCAGCAGCTACGCTAGCGGGAGGAGCGACAATGAGCAGTTCTTC. Translated: CASSYASGRSDNEQFF.